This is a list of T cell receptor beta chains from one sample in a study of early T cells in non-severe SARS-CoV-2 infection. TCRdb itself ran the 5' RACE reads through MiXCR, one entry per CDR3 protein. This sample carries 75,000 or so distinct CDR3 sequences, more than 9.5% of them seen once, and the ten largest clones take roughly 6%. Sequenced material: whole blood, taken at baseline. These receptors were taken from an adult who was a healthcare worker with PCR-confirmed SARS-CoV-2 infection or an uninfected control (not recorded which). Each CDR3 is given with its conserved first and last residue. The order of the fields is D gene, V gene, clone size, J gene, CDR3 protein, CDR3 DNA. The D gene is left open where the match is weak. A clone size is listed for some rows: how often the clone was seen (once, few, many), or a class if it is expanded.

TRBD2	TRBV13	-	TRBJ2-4	CASSFGIAGGLHF	TGTGCCAGCAGCTTCGGGATAGCGGGAGGGCTACACTTC
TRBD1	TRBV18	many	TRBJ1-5	CASQGQANQPQHF	TGTGCCAGCCAAGGACAGGCCAATCAGCCCCAGCATTTT
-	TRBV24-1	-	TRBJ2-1	CATSRDSYNEQFF	TGTGCCACCAGCAGGGATTCCTACAATGAGCAGTTCTTC
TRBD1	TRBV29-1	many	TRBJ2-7	CSVSGQGSEQYF	TGCAGCGTTTCCGGACAGGGAAGCGAGCAGTACTTC
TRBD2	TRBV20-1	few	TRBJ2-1	CSASAGGPDEQFF	TGCAGTGCTTCTGCGGGGGGGCCGGATGAGCAGTTCTTC
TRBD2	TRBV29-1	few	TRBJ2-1	CSVDGLAGNNEQFF	TGCAGCGTTGATGGGCTAGCGGGAAACAATGAGCAGTTCTTC
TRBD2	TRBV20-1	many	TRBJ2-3	CSASVAGADTQYF	TGCAGTGCTAGCGTAGCGGGGGCAGATACGCAGTATTTT
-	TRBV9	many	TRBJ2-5	CASSEYSSETQYF	TGTGCCAGCAGTGAATATAGCAGTGAGACCCAGTACTTC
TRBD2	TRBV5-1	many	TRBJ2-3	CASSSIGGSGIYDTQYF	TGCGCCAGCAGCTCGATCGGTGGTAGCGGGATATACGATACGCAGTATTTT
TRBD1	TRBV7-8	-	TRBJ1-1	CASSLRQGMRMNTEAFF	TGTGCCAGCAGCTTACGACAGGGAATGCGTATGAACACTGAAGCTTTCTTT
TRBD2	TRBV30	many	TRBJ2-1	CAWTLGTTVGDEQFF	TGTGCCTGGACGCTCGGGACTACCGTAGGAGATGAGCAGTTCTTC
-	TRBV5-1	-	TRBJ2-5	CASSLAGVRGETQYF	TGCGCCAGCAGCTTGGCGGGAGTAAGGGGGGAGACCCAGTACTTC
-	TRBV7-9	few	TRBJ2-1	CASSPGAGEFF	TGTGCCAGCAGTCCTGGGGCGGGCGAGTTCTTC
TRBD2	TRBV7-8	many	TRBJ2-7	CASSPPGLAGSPTLNRF	TGTGCCAGCAGCCCACCGGGACTAGCGGGCTCGCCCACCCTTAATCGGTTC
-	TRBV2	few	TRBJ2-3	CASSPGADTQYF	TGTGCCAGCAGCCCGGGGGCGGATACGCAGTATTTT
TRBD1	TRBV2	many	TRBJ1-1	CASGGRGRTEAFF	TGTGCCAGTGGGGGCAGGGGGCGGACAGAAGCTTTCTTT
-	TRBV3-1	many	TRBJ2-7	CASSQNTAPGEQYF	TGTGCCAGCAGCCAAAATACAGCGCCTGGCGAGCAGTACTTC
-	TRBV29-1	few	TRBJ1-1	CSIDARELTEAFF	TGCAGCATTGACGCCAGGGAGCTCACTGAAGCTTTCTTT
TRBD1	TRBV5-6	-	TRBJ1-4	CASSFGQGSEKLFF	TGTGCCAGCAGCTTTGGACAGGGGTCGGAAAAACTGTTTTTT